This entry is about one T cell receptor (beta chain). This sample is drawn from a study of blood T cell repertoires in COVID-19. Study-wide context: Donors in the United States, Italy and Spain gave samples during acute or convalescent COVID-19. PBMCs, B-cell-depleted T cells, or T cells provided the cDNA or gDNA that made up the material.

Method: immunoSEQ multiplex PCR; TCRdb's copy keeps in-frame clones and lacks some. The table records about 160,000 clones, about 90% of them present only once. While infection was still active, Seattle patients were enrolled and then followed longitudinally. The CDR3 consists of 16 residues. CDR1 is MNHNS and CDR2 is SASEGT in the germline V gene. V was pared by 3 bases and J by 0 bases, with 5 bases of the junction left unmatched. The rearrangement uses TRBV6-1 and TRBJ1-5; 7 positions match TRBD1. This sequence originates from a man aged 25-45 years with COVID-19, enrolled during active disease. The sequencing sample was made of peripheral blood. DNA of the CDR3: TGTGCCAGCAGTGATGGGACAGTTGATAGCAATCAGCCCCAGCATTTT. Translating gives CASSDGTVDSNQPQHF.